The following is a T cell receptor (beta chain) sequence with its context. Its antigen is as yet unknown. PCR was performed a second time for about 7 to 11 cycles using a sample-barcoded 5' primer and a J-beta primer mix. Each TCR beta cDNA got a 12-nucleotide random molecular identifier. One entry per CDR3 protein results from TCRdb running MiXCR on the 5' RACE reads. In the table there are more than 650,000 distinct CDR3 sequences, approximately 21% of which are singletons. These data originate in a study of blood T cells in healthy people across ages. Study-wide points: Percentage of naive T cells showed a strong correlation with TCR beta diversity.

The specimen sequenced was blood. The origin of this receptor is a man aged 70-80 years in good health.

CDR3 residues: CSVVLSAEAFF. The CDR3 region has the DNA TGCAGCGTTGTGCTGAGCGCTGAAGCTTTCTTT. The chain joins TRBV29-1 to TRBJ1-1, with D hard to call. From germline, CDR1 is SQVTM and CDR2 ANQGSEA. Trimming stripped 4 bases from V and 6 bases from J, with 9 bases between. The CDR3 has 11 residues.